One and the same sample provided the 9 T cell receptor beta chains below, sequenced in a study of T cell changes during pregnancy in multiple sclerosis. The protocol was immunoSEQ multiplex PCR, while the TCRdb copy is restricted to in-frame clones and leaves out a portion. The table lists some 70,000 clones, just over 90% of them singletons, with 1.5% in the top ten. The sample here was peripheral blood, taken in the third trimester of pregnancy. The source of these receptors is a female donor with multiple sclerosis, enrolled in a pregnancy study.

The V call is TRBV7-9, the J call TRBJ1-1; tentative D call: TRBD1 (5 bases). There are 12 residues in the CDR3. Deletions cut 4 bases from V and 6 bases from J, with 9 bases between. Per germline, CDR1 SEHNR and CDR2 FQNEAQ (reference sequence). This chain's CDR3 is CASSSGYPEAFF. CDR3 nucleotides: TGTGCCAGCAGCTCAGGGTACCCTGAAGCTTTCTTT.

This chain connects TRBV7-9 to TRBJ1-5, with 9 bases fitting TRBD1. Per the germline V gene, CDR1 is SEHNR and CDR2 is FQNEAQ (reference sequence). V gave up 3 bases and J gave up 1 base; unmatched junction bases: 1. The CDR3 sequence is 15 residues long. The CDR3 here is CASSFGTGSNQPQHF. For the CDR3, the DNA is TGTGCCAGCAGCTTCGGGACAGGGAGCAATCAGCCCCAGCATTTT. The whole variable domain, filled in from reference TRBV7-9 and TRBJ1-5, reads DTGVSQNPRHKITKRGQNVTFRCDPISEHNRLYWYRQTLGQGPEFLTYFQNEAQLEKSRLLSDRFSAERPKGSFSTLEIQRTEQGDSAMYLCASSFGTGSNQPQHFGDGTRLSIL.

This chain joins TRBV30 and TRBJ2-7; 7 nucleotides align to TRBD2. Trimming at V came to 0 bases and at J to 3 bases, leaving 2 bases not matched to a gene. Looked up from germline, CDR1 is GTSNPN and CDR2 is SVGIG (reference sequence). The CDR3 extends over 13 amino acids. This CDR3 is CAWSVSGGYEQYF. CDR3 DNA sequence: TGTGCCTGGAGTGTCTCGGGAGGCTACGAGCAGTACTTC.

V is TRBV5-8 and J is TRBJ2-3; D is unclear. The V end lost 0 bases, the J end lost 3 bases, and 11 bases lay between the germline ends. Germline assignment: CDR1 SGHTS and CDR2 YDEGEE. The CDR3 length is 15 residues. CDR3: CASSLEWRLTDTQYF. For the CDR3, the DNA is TGTGCCAGCAGCTTGGAATGGCGGTTGACAGATACGCAGTATTTT. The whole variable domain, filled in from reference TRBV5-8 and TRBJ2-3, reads EAGVTQSPTHLIKTRGQQATLRCSPISGHTSVYWYQQALGLGLQFLLWYDEGEERNRGNFPPRFSGRQFPNYSSELNVNALELEDSALYLCASSLEWRLTDTQYFGPGTRLTVL.

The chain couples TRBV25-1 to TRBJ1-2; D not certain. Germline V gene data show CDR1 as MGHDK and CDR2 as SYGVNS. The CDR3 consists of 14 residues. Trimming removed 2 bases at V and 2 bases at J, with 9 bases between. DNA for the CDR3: TGTGCCAGCAGTGAAGAGACTGGGAACTATGGCTACACCTTC. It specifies CASSEETGNYGYTF.

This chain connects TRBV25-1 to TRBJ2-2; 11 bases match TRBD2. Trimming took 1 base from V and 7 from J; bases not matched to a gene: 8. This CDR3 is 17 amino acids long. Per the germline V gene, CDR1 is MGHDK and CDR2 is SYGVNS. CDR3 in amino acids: CASSEWETSGKHGELFF. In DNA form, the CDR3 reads TGTGCCAGCAGTGAATGGGAGACTAGCGGGAAACACGGGGAGCTGTTTTTT. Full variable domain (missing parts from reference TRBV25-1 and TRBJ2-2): EADIYQTPRYLVIGTGKKITLECSQTMGHDKMYWYQQDPGMELHLIHYSYGVNSTEKGDLSSESTVSRIRTEHFPLTLESARPSHTSQYLCASSEWETSGKHGELFFGEGSRLTVL.

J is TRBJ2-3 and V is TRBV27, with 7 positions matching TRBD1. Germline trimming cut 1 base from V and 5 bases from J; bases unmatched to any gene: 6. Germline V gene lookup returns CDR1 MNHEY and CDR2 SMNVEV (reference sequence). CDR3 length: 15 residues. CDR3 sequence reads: CASSLYDRAGDTQYF. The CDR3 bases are TGTGCCAGCAGTTTATATGACAGGGCGGGAGATACGCAGTATTTT.

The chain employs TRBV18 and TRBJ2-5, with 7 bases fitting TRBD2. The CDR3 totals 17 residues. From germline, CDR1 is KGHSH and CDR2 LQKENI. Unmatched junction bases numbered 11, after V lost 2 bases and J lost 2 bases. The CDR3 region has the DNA TGTGCCAGCTCACCAGGTGCCCCGGGCGGGGGTCAAGAGACCCAGTACTTC. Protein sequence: CASSPGAPGGGQETQYF.

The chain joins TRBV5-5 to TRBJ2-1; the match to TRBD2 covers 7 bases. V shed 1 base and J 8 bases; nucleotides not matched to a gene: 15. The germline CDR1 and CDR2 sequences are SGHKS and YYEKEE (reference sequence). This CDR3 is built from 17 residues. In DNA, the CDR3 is TGTGCCAGCAGCTTGAGGAGGGAGGGGATTGTGTCCGATGAGCAGTTCTTC. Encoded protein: CASSLRREGIVSDEQFF.